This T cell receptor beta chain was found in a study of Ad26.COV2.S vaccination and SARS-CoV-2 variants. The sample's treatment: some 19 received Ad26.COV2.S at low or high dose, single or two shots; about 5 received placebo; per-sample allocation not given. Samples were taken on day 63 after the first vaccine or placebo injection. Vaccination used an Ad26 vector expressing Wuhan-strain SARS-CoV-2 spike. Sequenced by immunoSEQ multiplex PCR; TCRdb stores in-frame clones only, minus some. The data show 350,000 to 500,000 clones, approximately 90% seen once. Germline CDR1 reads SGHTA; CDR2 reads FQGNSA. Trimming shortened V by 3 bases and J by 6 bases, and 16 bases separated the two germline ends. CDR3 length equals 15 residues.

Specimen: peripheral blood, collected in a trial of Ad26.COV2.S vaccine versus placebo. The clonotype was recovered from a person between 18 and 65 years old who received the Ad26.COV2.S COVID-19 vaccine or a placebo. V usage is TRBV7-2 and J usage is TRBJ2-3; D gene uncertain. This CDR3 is CASSFPVPRLDTQYF. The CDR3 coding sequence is TGTGCCAGCAGCTTCCCCGTCCCCCGTTTGGATACGCAGTATTTT.